The TCR beta chain under discussion was sequenced for a study of T cells in Graves' hyperthyroidism and ophthalmopathy. This clonotype was counted ten times or more. Fresh peripheral blood, 8 to 10 ml, was the source of the PBMCs. V gave up 3 bases and J gave up 4 bases, with 13 bases separating them. Germline CDR1 reads LNHNV; CDR2 reads YYDKDF (reference sequence). The CDR3 loop spans 15 amino acids. From RNA transcripts, TCR beta CDR3 regions were amplified. HTBI primers were employed in a first-round RT-PCR of the TCR CDR3. TCRdb used MiXCR to reprocess the multiplex PCR reads, holding one entry per CDR3 protein. The table lists 450,000 to 500,000 distinct CDR3 sequences, roughly 22% of them singletons, with around 54% in the top ten.

The rearrangement uses TRBV15 and TRBJ2-1; D may match TRBD1 or TRBD2 (5 bases each). This sequence was found in a woman aged 70-85 years with Graves' ophthalmopathy. Sequencing used blood. The CDR3 is CATSSPRDLYNEQFF. The CDR3 DNA is TGTGCCACCAGCAGCCCCAGGGACCTGTACAATGAGCAGTTCTTC.